This TCR beta chain is from a study of patients and donors after allogeneic stem cell transplantation. Each CDR3 protein gets one entry after TCRdb re-called the RT-PCR reads with MiXCR. The sample holds hundreds of thousands of distinct CDR3 sequences, 16% seen once. This receptor was taken from a human donor who was either an allogeneic HSCT recipient or a stem cell or donor lymphocyte infusion donor (not recorded which). It is not recorded whose cells these are; they may come from a transplant donor. Sequenced input: blood, either unsorted or a sorted T cell fraction (not recorded which).

CDR3 protein: CASSIDRDYYNEQFF. The DNA for the CDR3 is TGTGCCAGTAGTATAGACAGGGACTACTACAATGAGCAGTTCTTC. The rearrangement joins TRBV19 to TRBJ2-1; 7 nucleotides align to TRBD2. Trimming removed 0 bases from V and 3 bases from J; junction bases left unmatched: 2. The germline V gene encodes CDR1 LNHDA and CDR2 SQIVND (reference sequence). The CDR3 runs to 15 residues.